The following is a T cell receptor beta chain sequence with its context. Antigen specificity is unknown. Other DNA sequences in the same sample also yield this CDR3. The sample is drawn from a study of T cell responses to AZD1222 COVID-19 vaccine. Study in general: Pooled samples include second doses given at about 4 or 12 weeks. The study, taken as a whole, reports: Targets within unmutated variant regions were reportedly found for nearly half of spike-specific TCRs. Baseline serostatus was positive in only a handful of AZD1222 recipients. No day 14 peak samples; only post-peak repertoires were characterized.

Sequenced by immunoSEQ multiplex PCR; TCRdb stores in-frame clones only, minus some. The sample consists of 90,000 to 120,000 clones, 70% to 90% of them appearing once. CDR3 length: 13 amino acids. The germline V and J ends were trimmed by 3 bases and 3 bases, with 6 bases remaining between them. The germline gives CDR1 KGHSH, CDR2 LQKENI. The input for sequencing was peripheral blood, taken on day 0 of AZD1222 vaccination. The receptor comes from an adult in good health. This chain connects TRBV18 to TRBJ1-5; D unresolved. The CDR3 DNA is TGTGCCAGCTCACCGGCGGTCAATCAGCCCCAGCATTTT. Translating gives CASSPAVNQPQHF.